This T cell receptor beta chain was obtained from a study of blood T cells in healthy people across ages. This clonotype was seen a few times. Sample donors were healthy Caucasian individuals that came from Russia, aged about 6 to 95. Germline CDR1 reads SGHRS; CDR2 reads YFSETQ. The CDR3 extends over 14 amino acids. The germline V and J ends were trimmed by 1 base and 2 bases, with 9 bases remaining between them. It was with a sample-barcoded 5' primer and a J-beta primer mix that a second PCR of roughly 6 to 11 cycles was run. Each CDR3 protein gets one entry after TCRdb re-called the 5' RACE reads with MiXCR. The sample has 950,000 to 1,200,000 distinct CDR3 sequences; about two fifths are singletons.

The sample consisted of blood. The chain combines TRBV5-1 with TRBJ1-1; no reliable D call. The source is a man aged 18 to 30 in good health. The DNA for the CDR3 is TGCGCCAGCAGCTTGACGGACGAAAACACTGAAGCTTTCTTT. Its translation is CASSLTDENTEAFF.